Listed here are 10 T cell receptor beta chains from one sample, sequenced in a study of Graves' ophthalmopathy and Graves' hyperthyroidism. RNA transcripts yielded amplified TCR beta CDR3 regions. Following a first-round RT-PCR that used HTBI primers, a second-round multiplex PCR was carried out. One entry per CDR3 protein results from TCRdb running MiXCR on the multiplex PCR reads. The sample comprises 600,000 to 650,000 distinct CDR3 sequences, over 20% of which are singletons, and more than 5.5% rests with the top ten. Sequencing was carried out using peripheral blood. All receptors derive from a woman under 30 with stable Graves' hyperthyroidism. Some clones in this sample may be carry-over from other donors' samples.

The chain couples TRBV28 to TRBJ1-2, with D tentatively TRBD1 (5 bases). The CDR3 consists of 15 residues. Germline loops: CDR1 MDHEN, CDR2 SYDVKM. V dropped 5 bases and J dropped 3 bases, with 16 bases sitting between them. This CDR3 is CASSLTAPWDYGYTF. In nucleotides, the CDR3 is TGTGCCAGCAGTCTGACAGCACCCTGGGACTATGGCTACACCTTC.

This clonotype was observed a handful of times. At one end the junction does not follow the germline gene, possibly because of a read error. V is TRBV6-1 and J is TRBJ1-5; 9 nucleotides match TRBD1. The CDR3 loop spans 15 amino acids. Looked up from germline, CDR1 is MNHNS and CDR2 is SASEGT. The CDR3 nucleotides read TGTGCCAGCAGTCAAGGGACAGGGAGCATTCAGCCCCAGCATTTT. Protein sequence: CASSQGTGSIQPQHF.

This chain links TRBV2 with TRBJ1-5; D remains unclear. Deletions cut 8 bases from V and 3 bases from J, with 14 bases between. The CDR3 totals 14 residues. Per the germline V gene, CDR1 is SNHLY and CDR2 is FYNNEI. CDR3 in DNA: TGTGCCAGCGGCGCGGACGGGTTCAATCAGCCCCAGCATTTT. Its protein product is CASGADGFNQPQHF.

This clonotype was picked up a small number of times. The chain combines TRBV6-1 with TRBJ1-2; D uncertain. Germline CDR1 is MNHNS and CDR2 is SASEGT. The V end lost 5 bases, the J end lost 3 bases, and 10 bases lay between the germline ends. The CDR3 is 13 amino acids. The CDR3 spells CASSLNRDYGYTF. DNA for the CDR3: TGTGCCAGCAGTCTTAACCGGGACTATGGCTACACCTTC.

This clonotype showed up many times. J is TRBJ2-7 and V is TRBV6-1, with D tentatively TRBD1 (6 bases). In germline, CDR1 is MNHNS, CDR2 SASEGT. V gave up 6 bases and J gave up 3 bases, with 9 bases separating them. This CDR3 spans 12 amino acids. The CDR3 reads CASSRGIYEQYF. CDR3 nucleotide sequence: TGTGCCAGCAGCAGGGGAATCTACGAGCAGTACTTC.

About this clonotype: This sequence may be a read error, since a much larger clone differs from it by one base. V usage is TRBV6-5 and J usage is TRBJ2-5; unclear D gene. Germline V CDR1 and CDR2: MNHEY, SVGAGI. The CDR3 has 16 residues. V gave up 2 bases and J gave up 3 bases, with 16 bases separating them. In nucleotides, the CDR3 is TGTGCCAGCAGTTACGCGGTTGGGCTCCTCAAAGAGACCCAGTACTTC. As protein: CASSYAVGLLKETQYF.

At least ten counts were recorded for this clonotype. J is TRBJ1-3 and V is TRBV5-1, with D possibly being TRBD1 (6 bases). Trimming took 5 bases from V and 3 from J, leaving 15 bases between them. In germline, CDR1 is SGHRS, CDR2 YFSETQ. The CDR3 is made up of 15 amino acids. CDR3 coding DNA: TGCGCCAGCAGGGAACCGGGACAAGATGGAAACACCATATATTTT. As protein: CASREPGQDGNTIYF.

This clonotype was detected many times. The rearrangement links TRBV19 to TRBJ1-5; TRBD1 agrees at 7 bases. The CDR3 runs 15 residues. Germline loops: CDR1 LNHDA, CDR2 SQIVND (reference sequence). V was pared by 7 bases and J by 4 bases, with 10 bases of the junction left unmatched. CDR3 bases: TGTGCCAGTATTGCCCGGGACAGACCTAATCAGCCCCAGCATTTT. Translated: CASIARDRPNQPQHF. Together with reference TRBV19 and TRBJ1-5, the CDR3 gives the full variable domain: DGGITQSPKYLFRKEGQNVTLSCEQNLNHDAMYWYRQDPGQGLRLIYYSQIVNDFQKGDIAEGYSVSREKKESFPLTVTSAQKNPTAFYLCASIARDRPNQPQHFGDGTRLSIL.

This clonotype has ten or more counts. V gene TRBV5-5 combines with J gene TRBJ1-6; 7 bases line up with TRBD1. The trim removed 3 bases at V and 5 bases at J, leaving 8 bases unmatched. Germline lookup yields CDR1 SGHKS and CDR2 YYEKEE (reference sequence). This CDR3 has 16 residues. In nucleotides, the CDR3 is TGTGCCAGCAGCTCCTATGAGGGGACAGATAATTCACCCCTCCACTTT. Encoded protein: CASSSYEGTDNSPLHF.

This clonotype has more than one count but fewer than ten. This sequence joins TRBV30 and TRBJ2-4; D gene unclear. CDR1 and CDR2 (germline): GTSNPN, SVGIG (reference sequence). This CDR3 contains 12 residues. V was clipped by 4 bases and J by 7 bases, with 11 bases between them. The CDR3 nucleotides are TGTGCCTGGAACCCCGGTAACAACATTCAGTACTTC. Its translation is CAWNPGNNIQYF. The full variable domain, with the rest looked up from reference TRBV30 and TRBJ2-4, is SQTIHQWPATLVQPVGSPLSLECTVEGTSNPNLYWYRQAAGRGLQLLFYSVGIGQISSEVPQNLSASRPQDRQFILSSKKLLLSDSGFYLCAWNPGNNIQYFGAGTRLSVL.